Listed below are T cell receptor beta chains from one sample, sequenced in a study of shared clonotypes between healthy human individuals. Using immunoSEQ multiplex PCR, the repertoire was profiled, and TCRdb retains in-frame clones only, with some absent. The data contain about 1.5 million clones, nearly 99% of them singletons. Sequencing used naive CD4+ T cells sorted from blood. These receptors all come from a man aged 30 to 39 in good health. Both conserved end residues are part of each CDR3. D genes are given only for firm matches. Expanded clones get a size class; other rows say once, few or many, or leave the size out.

CDR3aa,CDR3nt,d_gene,j_gene,abundance,v_gene
CASSQDFTLSSYNEQFF,TGCGCCAGCAGCCAAGATTTTACACTGAGCTCCTACAATGAGCAGTTCTTC,-,TRBJ2-1,-,TRBV4-1
CASSVRSGANVLTF,TGTGCCAGCAGCGTTCGGTCGGGGGCCAACGTCCTGACTTTC,-,TRBJ2-6,-,TRBV9
CASGLVVGSGSSYNEQFF,TGTGCTAGTGGTTTGGTGGTCGGGAGCGGGAGCTCCTACAATGAGCAGTTCTTC,TRBD2,TRBJ2-1,-,TRBV12-5
CASSPLPFIPSSGNTIYF,TGTGCCAGCTCACCCCTTCCATTCATACCCAGCTCTGGAAACACCATATATTTT,-,TRBJ1-3,-,TRBV18
CASSPIAGGSYNEQFF,TGCGCCAGCAGCCCCATAGCGGGAGGGTCCTACAATGAGCAGTTCTTC,TRBD2,TRBJ2-1,-,TRBV5-1
CASGIRDGTYNEQFF,TGTGCTAGTGGTATCCGGGACGGCACATACAATGAGCAGTTCTTC,-,TRBJ2-1,-,TRBV12-5
CASSQQWWTKNNEQFF,TGTGCCAGCAGCCAGCAGTGGTGGACAAAAAACAATGAGCAGTTCTTC,-,TRBJ2-1,once,TRBV7-8
CASKQGAQAGELFF,TGTGCCAGCAAACAGGGGGCCCAAGCCGGGGAGCTGTTTTTT,TRBD1,TRBJ2-2,-,TRBV6-5
CAWSVRRAGNEQYF,TGTGCCTGGAGTGTACGGAGGGCCGGGAACGAGCAGTACTTC,-,TRBJ2-7,-,TRBV30
CASTIRTGGVGSTDTQYF,TGTGCCAGCACTATCCGGACAGGGGGCGTCGGCTCCACAGATACGCAGTATTTT,TRBD1,TRBJ2-3,-,TRBV13
CSVLRQETQYF,TGCAGTGTATTGCGGCAAGAGACCCAGTACTTC,-,TRBJ2-5,-,TRBV20-1
CASSLTYTDTQYF,TGTGCCAGCAGTTTAACATACACAGATACGCAGTATTTT,-,TRBJ2-3,once,TRBV28
CASSLGQGGEPQHF,TGCGCCAGCAGCTTGGGCCAGGGTGGGGAGCCCCAGCATTTT,-,TRBJ1-5,-,TRBV5-1
CASSSSPLEAGYTF,TGTGCCAGCAGTTCATCCCCCCTGGAAGCAGGCTACACCTTC,-,TRBJ1-2,-,TRBV6-5
CASSLVAGATEAFF,TGTGCCAGCAGCTTGGTTGCAGGGGCCACTGAAGCTTTCTTT,-,TRBJ1-1,-,TRBV5-4
CASSSLAGETQYF,TGTGCCAGCAGTTCCCTAGCAGGAGAGACCCAGTACTTC,-,TRBJ2-5,-,TRBV27
CASRSLAVYQETQYF,TGTGCCAGCAGGTCCCTAGCGGTGTACCAAGAGACCCAGTACTTC,TRBD2,TRBJ2-5,-,TRBV28
CASSPRGGANQETQYF,TGTGCCAGCTCACCACGCGGGGGGGCCAACCAAGAGACCCAGTACTTC,TRBD2,TRBJ2-5,-,TRBV18
CSVLDRQAFF,TGCAGCGTCCTCGACAGGCAAGCTTTCTTT,-,TRBJ1-1,-,TRBV29-1
CASSLGTSGYEQYF,TGCGCCAGCAGCTTGGGGACTAGCGGCTACGAGCAGTACTTC,TRBD2,TRBJ2-7,-,TRBV5-1
CASSLGMHEQFF,TGTGCCAGCAGTCTTGGGATGCATGAGCAGTTCTTC,-,TRBJ2-1,once,TRBV6-5
CASSWTAPYEQYF,TGCGCCAGCAGCTGGACAGCCCCCTACGAGCAGTACTTC,-,TRBJ2-7,-,TRBV5-1